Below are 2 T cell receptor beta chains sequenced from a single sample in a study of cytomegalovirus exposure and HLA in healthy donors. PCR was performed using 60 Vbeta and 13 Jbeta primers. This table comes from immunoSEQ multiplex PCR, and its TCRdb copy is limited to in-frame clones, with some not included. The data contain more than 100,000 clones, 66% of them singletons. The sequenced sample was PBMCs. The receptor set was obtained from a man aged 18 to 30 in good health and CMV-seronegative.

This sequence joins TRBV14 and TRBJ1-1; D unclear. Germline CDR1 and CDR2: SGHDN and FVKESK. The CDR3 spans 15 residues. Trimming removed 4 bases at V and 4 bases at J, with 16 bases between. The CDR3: CASSPGYPLVTEAFF. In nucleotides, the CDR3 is TGTGCCAGCAGCCCGGGATACCCCTTGGTCACTGAAGCTTTCTTT.

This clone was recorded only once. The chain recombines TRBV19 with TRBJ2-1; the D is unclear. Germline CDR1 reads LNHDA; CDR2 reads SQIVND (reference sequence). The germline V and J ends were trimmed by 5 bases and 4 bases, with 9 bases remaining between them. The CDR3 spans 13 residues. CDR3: CASSVAAYNEQFF. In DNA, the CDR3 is TGTGCCAGTAGTGTGGCGGCGTACAATGAGCAGTTCTTC.